This T cell receptor beta chain was identified during a study of blood T cell repertoires in COVID-19 (dated by TCRdb to about 2020). With regard to the full study: Samples covering the acute and convalescent phases of COVID-19 were provided by collaborators in the United States, Italy and Spain. The repertoires were released in a freely available public database meant as a resource for research on the immune response to SARS-CoV-2. The material from the prospective study consisted of cDNA or gDNA derived from T cells, B-cell-depleted T cells, or PBMCs. Subjects who had been exposed to COVID-19, were actively infected with it, or had recovered from it provided the deeply sampled blood TCRbeta repertoires that made up the dataset. Where HLA class I and class II types were available, the types were taken from metadata supplied by the sample provider, not from assay-based typing. The samples were drawn from two sources: the first 160 participants of the ongoing ImmuneRACE study, and 1,000 to 1,500 subjects contributed by 6 global collaborators. The sample metadata nearly always contained a de-identified subject ID, COVID-19 status, age in years and sex.

As to this clone: What this receptor recognizes is not known. No much larger clone exists at a distance of one base, and base qualities are not known.

The immunoSEQ Assay, a bias-controlled multiplex PCR, was used to amplify TCRbeta CDR3 regions from genomic DNA. From the authors' description of their analysis: Nucleated cell counts per sample were estimated from amplification of reference gene primers within the assay. Sequence reads were collapsed and filtered to measure the absolute abundance of every unique TCRbeta CDR3 rearrangement. For each sample, productive Simpson clonality was calculated as the square root of Simpson's diversity index across productive rearrangements. TCRdb provides this immuneACCESS table in a form limited to in-frame rearrangements. Some clones are lacking; in checked studies, under half of them reflect an unresolved V gene, and why the rest are absent is not known. The V and J calls and clone size were taken over from that table, and D and trimming were inferred from the DNA. The sample profile shows 350,000 to 400,000 clones; 90% of them were found once. The ten largest account for around 6.3% of the sample.

V loses 4 bases, J loses 14 bases, and the germline ends lie 12 bases apart. CDR1 and CDR2 are drawn from the germline V gene: SGHAT, FQNNGV. The CDR3 contains 12 residues, cysteine and phenylalanine counted. CDR3 DNA is the only sequence kept; it has 36 bases, read in frame from the first base. General findings and caveats noted by the study authors: The amount of clinical and demographic metadata varied by source and participant and was provided uncurated.

Each collaborating institution followed its own protocols to collect whole blood in K2EDTA tubes. For TCRbeta analysis, collaborator samples were shipped as frozen whole blood, as isolated PBMCs, or as DNA extracted from either sample type. Here the chain combines TRBV11-2 and TRBJ1-6; the D gene cannot be named for sure. The TCR originated in a young man with active or convalescent COVID-19. Input material: peripheral blood. The DNA is TGTGCCAGCAGCTCAACACCCCAGTCCCTCCACTTT. Its protein is CASSSTPQSLHF.